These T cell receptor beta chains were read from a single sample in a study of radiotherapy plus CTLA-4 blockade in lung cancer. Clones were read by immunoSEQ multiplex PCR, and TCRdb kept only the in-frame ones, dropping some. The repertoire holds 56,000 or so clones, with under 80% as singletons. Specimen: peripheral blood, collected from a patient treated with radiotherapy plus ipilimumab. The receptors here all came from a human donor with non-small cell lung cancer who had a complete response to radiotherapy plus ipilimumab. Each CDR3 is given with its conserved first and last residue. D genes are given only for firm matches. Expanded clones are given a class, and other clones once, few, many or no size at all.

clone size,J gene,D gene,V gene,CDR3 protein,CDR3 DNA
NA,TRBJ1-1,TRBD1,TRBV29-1,CSVELTGQGPEAFF,TGCAGCGTTGAACTAACAGGACAGGGCCCTGAAGCTTTCTTT
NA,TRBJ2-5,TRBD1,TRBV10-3,CAISDTPGRGQETQYF,TGTGCCATCAGTGATACCCCTGGCAGGGGGCAAGAGACCCAGTACTTC
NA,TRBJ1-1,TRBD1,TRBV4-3,CASSHWGQGATEAFF,TGCGCCAGCAGCCATTGGGGACAGGGGGCCACTGAAGCTTTCTTT
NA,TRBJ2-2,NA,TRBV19,CASSIDGTQRWELFF,TGTGCCAGTAGTATAGATGGGACTCAAAGGTGGGAGCTGTTTTTT
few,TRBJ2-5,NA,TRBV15,CATSRRELQGETQYF,TGTGCCACCAGCAGGAGGGAACTTCAAGGGGAGACCCAGTACTTC
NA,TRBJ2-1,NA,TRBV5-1,CASSLDAGDEQFF,TGCGCCAGCAGCTTGGACGCGGGCGATGAGCAGTTCTTC
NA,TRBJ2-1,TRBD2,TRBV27,CASCLAGASYNEQFF,TGTGCCAGCTGTCTAGCGGGAGCCTCCTACAATGAGCAGTTCTTC
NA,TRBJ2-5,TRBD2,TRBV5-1,CASSLELAGVETQYF,TGCGCCAGCAGCTTGGAACTAGCGGGAGTAGAGACCCAGTACTTC
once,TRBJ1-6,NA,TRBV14,CASSPYTGISPLHF,TGTGCCAGCAGCCCTTATACGGGGATATCACCCCTCCACTTT
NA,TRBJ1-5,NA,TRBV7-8,CASSPRLGSNQPQHF,TGTGCCAGCAGCCCTAGGCTGGGTAGCAATCAGCCCCAGCATTTT
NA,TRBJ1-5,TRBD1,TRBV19,CASSKDRNGVGNQPQHF,TGTGCCAGTAGTAAGGACAGGAATGGCGTAGGGAATCAGCCCCAGCATTTT
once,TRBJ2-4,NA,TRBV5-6,CASSLPGLAKNIQYF,TGTGCCAGCAGCTTGCCAGGGTTAGCCAAAAACATTCAGTACTTC
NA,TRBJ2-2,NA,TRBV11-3,CASSLGEYTGELFF,TGTGCCAGCAGCTTAGGGGAGTACACCGGGGAGCTGTTTTTT
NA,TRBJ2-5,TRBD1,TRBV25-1,CASSELGQGERETQYF,TGTGCCAGCAGTGAACTGGGACAGGGCGAGCGGGAGACCCAGTACTTC
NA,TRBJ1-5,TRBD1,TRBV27,CASSLSRDRNQPQHF,TGTGCCAGCAGTTTATCCAGGGACAGAAATCAGCCCCAGCATTTT
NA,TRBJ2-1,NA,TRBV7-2,CASSRQGQGINEQFF,TGTGCCAGCAGCCGCCAGGGGCAGGGCATCAATGAGCAGTTCTTC
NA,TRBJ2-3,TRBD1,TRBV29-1,CSVDPTGSATDTQYF,TGCAGCGTTGACCCGACAGGGAGTGCGACGGATACGCAGTATTTT
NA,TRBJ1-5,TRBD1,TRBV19,CASSIVTGKNNQPQHF,TGTGCCAGTAGTATTGTGACAGGGAAGAACAATCAGCCCCAGCATTTT
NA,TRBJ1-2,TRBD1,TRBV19,CASSVQSNRGPGYTF,TGTGCCAGTAGTGTCCAGTCCAACAGGGGGCCTGGCTACACCTTC
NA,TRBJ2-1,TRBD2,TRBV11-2,CASSSGLAGVYEQFF,TGTGCCAGCAGCTCGGGACTAGCGGGGGTCTATGAGCAGTTCTTC
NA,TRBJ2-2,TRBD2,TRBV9,CASSLAGWSGELFF,TGTGCCAGCAGCCTAGCGGGATGGTCCGGGGAGCTGTTTTTT
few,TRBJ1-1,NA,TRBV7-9,CASSLSGARTEAFF,TGTGCCAGCAGCTTGAGTGGGGCACGCACTGAAGCTTTCTTT
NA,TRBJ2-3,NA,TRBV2,CASSEEGADTQYF,TGTGCCAGCAGTGAAGAGGGGGCAGATACGCAGTATTTT
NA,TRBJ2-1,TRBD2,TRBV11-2,CASSLRLLAGGSYNEQFF,TGTGCCAGCAGCTTACGCCTACTAGCGGGAGGCTCCTACAATGAGCAGTTCTTC
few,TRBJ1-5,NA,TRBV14,CASSLRLGPADQPQHF,TGTGCCAGCAGCCTACGACTCGGCCCGGCGGATCAGCCCCAGCATTTT
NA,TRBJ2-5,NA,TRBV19,CASSREDREETQYF,TGTGCCAGTAGTCGGGAGGACAGAGAAGAGACCCAGTACTTC
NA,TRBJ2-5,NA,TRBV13,CASSSRGQETQYF,TGTGCCAGCAGCTCCCGAGGGCAAGAGACCCAGTACTTC
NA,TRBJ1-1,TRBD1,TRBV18,CASSRGDRATEAFF,TGTGCCAGCTCCCGGGGGGACAGGGCCACTGAAGCTTTCTTT
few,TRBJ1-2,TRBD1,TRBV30,CAWSRDRPYGYTF,TGTGCCTGGAGTCGGGACAGGCCATATGGCTACACCTTC
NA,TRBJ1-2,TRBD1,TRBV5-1,CASSLGTGDGYTF,TGCGCCAGCAGCTTGGGGACAGGAGATGGCTACACCTTC
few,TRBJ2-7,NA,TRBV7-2,CASSETRRGQYF,TGTGCCAGCAGCGAGACCCGGAGGGGGCAGTACTTC
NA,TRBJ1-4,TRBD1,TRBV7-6,CASSRDRGPRDEKLFF,TGTGCCAGCAGCCGGGACAGGGGTCCCCGGGATGAAAAACTGTTTTTT
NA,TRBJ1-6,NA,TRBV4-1,CASSQERPPLHF,TGCGCCAGCAGCCAAGAGCGTCCACCCCTCCACTTT
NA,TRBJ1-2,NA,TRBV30,CAWTRPYGYTF,TGTGCCTGGACCAGGCCATATGGCTACACCTTC
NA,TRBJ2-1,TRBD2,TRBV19,CASNQRGYNEQFF,TGTGCCAGTAACCAGCGGGGTTACAATGAGCAGTTCTTC
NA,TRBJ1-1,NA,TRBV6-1,CQAGTGTTEAFF,TGCCAAGCGGGTACCGGGACCACTGAAGCTTTCTTT
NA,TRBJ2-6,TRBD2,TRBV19,CASSPGGGSNVLTF,TGTGCCAGTAGTCCGGGAGGGGGTTCCAACGTCCTGACTTTC
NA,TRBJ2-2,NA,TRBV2,CASSGERNTGELFF,TGTGCCAGCAGTGGAGAAAGGAACACCGGGGAGCTGTTTTTT
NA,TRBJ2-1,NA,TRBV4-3,CASSQDAKISSYNEQFF,TGCGCCAGCAGCCAAGATGCGAAAATAAGCTCCTACAATGAGCAGTTCTTC
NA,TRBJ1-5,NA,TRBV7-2,CASSPEAGEGNQPQHF,TGTGCCAGCAGCCCTGAGGCGGGTGAGGGCAATCAGCCCCAGCATTTT
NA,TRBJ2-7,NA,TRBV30,CALGGPSYEQYF,TGTGCCCTGGGGGGACCATCTTACGAGCAGTACTTC
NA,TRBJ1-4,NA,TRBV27,CASSPTGSGKLFF,TGTGCCAGCAGTCCCACAGGTTCAGGAAAACTGTTTTTT
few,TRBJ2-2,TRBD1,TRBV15,CATSRGTGVAGELFF,TGTGCCACCAGCAGGGGGACAGGGGTGGCCGGGGAGCTGTTTTTT
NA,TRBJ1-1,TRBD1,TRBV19,CASSIGGTGSLNTEAFF,TGTGCCAGTAGTATCGGGGGGACAGGGTCCCTGAACACTGAAGCTTTCTTT
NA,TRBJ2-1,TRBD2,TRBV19,CASMAKSGVRAYNEQFF,TGTGCCAGTATGGCAAAAAGCGGGGTTAGGGCCTACAATGAGCAGTTCTTC
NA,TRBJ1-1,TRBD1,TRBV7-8,CASSLGQAKNTEAFF,TGTGCCAGCAGCCTGGGACAGGCTAAGAACACTGAAGCTTTCTTT
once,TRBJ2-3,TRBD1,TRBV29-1,CSVLQGWGTDTQYF,TGCAGCGTTTTACAGGGGTGGGGCACAGATACGCAGTATTTT
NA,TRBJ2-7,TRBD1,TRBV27,CASSWDRTYEQYF,TGTGCCAGCAGTTGGGACAGGACCTACGAGCAGTACTTC
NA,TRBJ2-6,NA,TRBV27,CASREVSGANVLTF,TGTGCCAGCAGGGAGGTTTCTGGGGCCAACGTCCTGACTTTC
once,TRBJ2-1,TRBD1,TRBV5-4,CASSSRTGGSYNEQFF,TGTGCCAGCAGTTCTCGGACAGGGGGTTCCTACAATGAGCAGTTCTTC
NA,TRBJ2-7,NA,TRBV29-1,CSVEDRQGHSYEQYF,TGCAGCGTTGAAGATCGGCAGGGTCACTCCTACGAGCAGTACTTC
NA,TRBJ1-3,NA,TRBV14,CASSPPRRSGNTIYF,TGTGCCAGCAGCCCGCCCAGGCGCTCTGGAAACACCATATATTTT
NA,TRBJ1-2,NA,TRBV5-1,CASSGGQGGNGYTF,TGCGCCAGCAGCGGGGGTCAAGGAGGGAATGGCTACACCTTC
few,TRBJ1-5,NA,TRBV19,CASSIQGGQPQHF,TGTGCCAGTAGTATCCAGGGAGGGCAGCCCCAGCATTTT